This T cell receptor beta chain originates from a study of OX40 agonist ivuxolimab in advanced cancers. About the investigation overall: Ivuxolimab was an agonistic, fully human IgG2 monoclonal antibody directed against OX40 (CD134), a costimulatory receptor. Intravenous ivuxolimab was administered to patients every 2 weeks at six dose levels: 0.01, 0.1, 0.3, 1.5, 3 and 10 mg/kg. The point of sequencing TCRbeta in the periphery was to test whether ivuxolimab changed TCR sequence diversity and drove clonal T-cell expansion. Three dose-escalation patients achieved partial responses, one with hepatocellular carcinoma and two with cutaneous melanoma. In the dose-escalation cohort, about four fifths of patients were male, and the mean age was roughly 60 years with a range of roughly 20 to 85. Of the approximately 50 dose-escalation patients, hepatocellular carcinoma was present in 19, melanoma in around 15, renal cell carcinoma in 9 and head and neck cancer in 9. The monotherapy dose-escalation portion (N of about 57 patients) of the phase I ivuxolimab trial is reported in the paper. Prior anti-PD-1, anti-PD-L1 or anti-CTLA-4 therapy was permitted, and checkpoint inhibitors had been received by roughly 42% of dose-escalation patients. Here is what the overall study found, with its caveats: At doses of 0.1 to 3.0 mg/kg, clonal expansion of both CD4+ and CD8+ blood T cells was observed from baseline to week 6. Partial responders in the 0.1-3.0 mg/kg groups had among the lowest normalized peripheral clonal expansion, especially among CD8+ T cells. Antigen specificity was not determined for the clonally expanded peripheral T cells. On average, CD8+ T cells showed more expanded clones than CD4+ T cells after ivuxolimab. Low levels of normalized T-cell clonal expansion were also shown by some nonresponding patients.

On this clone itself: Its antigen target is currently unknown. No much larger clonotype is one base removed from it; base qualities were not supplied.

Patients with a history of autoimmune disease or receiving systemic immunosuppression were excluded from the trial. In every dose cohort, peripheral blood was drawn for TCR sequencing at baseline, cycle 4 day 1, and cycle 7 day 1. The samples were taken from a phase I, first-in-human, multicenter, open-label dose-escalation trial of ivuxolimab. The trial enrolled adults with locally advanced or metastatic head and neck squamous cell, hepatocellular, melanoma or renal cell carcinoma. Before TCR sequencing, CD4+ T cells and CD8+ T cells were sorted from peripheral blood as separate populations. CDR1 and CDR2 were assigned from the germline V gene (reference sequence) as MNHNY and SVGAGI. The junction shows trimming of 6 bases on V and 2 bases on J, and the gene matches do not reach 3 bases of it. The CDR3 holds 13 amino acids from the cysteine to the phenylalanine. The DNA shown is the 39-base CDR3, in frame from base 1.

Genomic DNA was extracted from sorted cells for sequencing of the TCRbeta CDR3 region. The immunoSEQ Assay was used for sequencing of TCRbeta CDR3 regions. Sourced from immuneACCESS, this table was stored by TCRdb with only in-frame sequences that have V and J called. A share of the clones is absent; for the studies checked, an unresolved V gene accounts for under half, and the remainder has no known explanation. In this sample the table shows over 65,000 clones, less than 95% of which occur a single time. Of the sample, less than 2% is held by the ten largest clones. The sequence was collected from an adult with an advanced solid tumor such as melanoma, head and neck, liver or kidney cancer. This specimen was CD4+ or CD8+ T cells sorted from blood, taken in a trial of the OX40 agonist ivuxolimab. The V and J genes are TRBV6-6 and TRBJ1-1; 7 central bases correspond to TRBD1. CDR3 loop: CASRRTGNTEAFF. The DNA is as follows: TGTGCCAGCAGGCGGACAGGAAACACTGAAGCTTTCTTT.